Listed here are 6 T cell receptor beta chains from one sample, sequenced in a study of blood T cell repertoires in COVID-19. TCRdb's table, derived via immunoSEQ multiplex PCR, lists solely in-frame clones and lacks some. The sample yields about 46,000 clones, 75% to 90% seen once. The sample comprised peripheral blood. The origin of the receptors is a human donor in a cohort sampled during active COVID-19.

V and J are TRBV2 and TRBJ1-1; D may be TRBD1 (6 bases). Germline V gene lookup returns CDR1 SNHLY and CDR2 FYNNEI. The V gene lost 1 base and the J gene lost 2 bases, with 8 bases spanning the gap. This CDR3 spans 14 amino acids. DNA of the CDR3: TGTGCCAGCAGTGAAGAACAGGGTAACACTGAAGCTTTCTTT. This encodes CASSEEQGNTEAFF.

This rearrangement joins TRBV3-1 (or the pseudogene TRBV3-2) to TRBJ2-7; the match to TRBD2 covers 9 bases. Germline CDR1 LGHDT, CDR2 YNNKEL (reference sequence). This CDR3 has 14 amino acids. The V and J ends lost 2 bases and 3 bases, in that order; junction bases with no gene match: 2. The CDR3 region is CASSQLAGVYEQYF. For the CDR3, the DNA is TGTGCCAGCAGCCAATTAGCGGGGGTCTACGAGCAGTACTTC.

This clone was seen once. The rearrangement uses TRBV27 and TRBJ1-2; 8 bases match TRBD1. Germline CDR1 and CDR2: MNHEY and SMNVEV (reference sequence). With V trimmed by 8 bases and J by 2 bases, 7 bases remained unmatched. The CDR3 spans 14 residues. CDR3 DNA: TGTGCCAGCGGGAAACGGACAGGGAACTATGGCTACACCTTC. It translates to CASGKRTGNYGYTF.

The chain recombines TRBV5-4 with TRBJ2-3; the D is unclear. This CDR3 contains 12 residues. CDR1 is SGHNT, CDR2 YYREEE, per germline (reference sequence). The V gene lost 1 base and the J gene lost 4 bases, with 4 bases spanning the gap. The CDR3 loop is CASSLLSDTQYF. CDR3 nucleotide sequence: TGTGCCAGCAGCTTGTTATCAGATACGCAGTATTTT.

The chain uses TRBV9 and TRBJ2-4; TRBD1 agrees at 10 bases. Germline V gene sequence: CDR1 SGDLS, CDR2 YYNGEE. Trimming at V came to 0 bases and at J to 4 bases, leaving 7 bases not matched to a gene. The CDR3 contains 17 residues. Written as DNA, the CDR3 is TGTGCCAGCAGCGTAGATCCTGGGACAGGGGTTAAAAACATTCAGTACTTC. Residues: CASSVDPGTGVKNIQYF. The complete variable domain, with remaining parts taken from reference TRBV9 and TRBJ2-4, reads DSGVTQTPKHLITATGQRVTLRCSPRSGDLSVYWYQQSLDQGLQFLIQYYNGEERAKGNILERFSAQQFPDLHSELNLSSLELGDSALYFCASSVDPGTGVKNIQYFGAGTRLSVL.

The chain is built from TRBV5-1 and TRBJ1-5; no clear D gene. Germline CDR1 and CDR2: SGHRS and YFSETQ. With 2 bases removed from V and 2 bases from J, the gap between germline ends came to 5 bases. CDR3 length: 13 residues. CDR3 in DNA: TGCGCCAGCAGCTTTAGCGGCAATCAGCCCCAGCATTTT. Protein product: CASSFSGNQPQHF.